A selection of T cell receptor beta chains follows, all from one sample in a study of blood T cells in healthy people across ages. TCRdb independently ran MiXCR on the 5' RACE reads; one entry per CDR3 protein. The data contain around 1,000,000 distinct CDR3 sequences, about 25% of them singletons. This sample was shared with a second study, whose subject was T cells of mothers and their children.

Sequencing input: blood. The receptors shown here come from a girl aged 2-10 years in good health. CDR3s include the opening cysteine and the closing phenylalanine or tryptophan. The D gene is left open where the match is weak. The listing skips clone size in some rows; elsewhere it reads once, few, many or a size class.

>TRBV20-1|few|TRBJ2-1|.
TGCAGTGCTAGTTATGGGAATGAGCAGTTCTTC
CSASYGNEQFF
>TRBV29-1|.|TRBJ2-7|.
TGCAGCGTGTTTCAGACTGGCTACGAGCAGTACTTC
CSVFQTGYEQYF
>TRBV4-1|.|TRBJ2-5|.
TGCGCCAGCAGCCAAGGGGAGATGGAGACCCAGTACTTC
CASSQGEMETQYF
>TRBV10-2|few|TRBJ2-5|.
TGCGCCAGTATGGCGGGAAAAGGGGATCAAGAGACCCAGTACTTC
CASMAGKGDQETQYF
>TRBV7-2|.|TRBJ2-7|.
TGTGCCAGCAGCTCTACGGACTTGGCCTACGAGCAGTACTTC
CASSSTDLAYEQYF
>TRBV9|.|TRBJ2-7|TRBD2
TGTGCCAGCAGCGCGAGGGAGGGGCTCGAGCAGTACTTC
CASSAREGLEQYF
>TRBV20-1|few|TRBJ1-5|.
TGCAGTGCTAGATCAACACCAATCGGGACCCCAGTGCCCGGAAATCAGCCCCAGCATTTT
CSARSTPIGTPVPGNQPQHF
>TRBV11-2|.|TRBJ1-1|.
TGTGCCAGCAGCTTAGTTTGGGGGGAAGCTTTCTTT
CASSLVWGEAFF
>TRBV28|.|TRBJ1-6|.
TGTGCCAGCAGTTTATACCCGAACGGGTACATCTCACCCCTCCACTTT
CASSLYPNGYISPLHF
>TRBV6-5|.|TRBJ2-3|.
TGTGCCAGCAGTCAACGGGACGTTTGGTATTTT
CASSQRDVWYF
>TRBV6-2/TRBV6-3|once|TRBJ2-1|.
TGTGCCAGCAGCCCTATAGAGGCAGATGGGCAGTTCTTC
CASSPIEADGQFF
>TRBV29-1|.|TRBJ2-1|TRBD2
TGCAGCGAGACGGGGGCTAGCGGGAGGGATTTAAATGAGCAGTTCTTC
CSETGASGRDLNEQFF
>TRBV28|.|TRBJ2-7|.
TGTGCCAGCACCGATACTACGACAGTTTACGAGCAGTACTTC
CASTDTTTVYEQYF
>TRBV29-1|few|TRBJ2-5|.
TGCAGCGTTGAGATAGAGGGGCTAGGAGAGACCCAGTACTTC
CSVEIEGLGETQYF
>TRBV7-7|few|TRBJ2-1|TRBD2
TGTGCTAGCAGCGCATCTCTAGCGGGGGAGAGGAATGAGCAGTTCTTC
CASSASLAGERNEQFF
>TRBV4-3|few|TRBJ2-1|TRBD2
TGCGCCAGCAGCCTTTCCGGGACTAGCTTCTTAGAGCAGTTCTTC
CASSLSGTSFLEQFF
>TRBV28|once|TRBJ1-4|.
TGTGCCAGCAGGAAAAAGAAGAATGAAAAACTGTTTTTT
CASRKKKNEKLFF
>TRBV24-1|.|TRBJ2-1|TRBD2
TGTGCCACCAGTGACGCGGGAGGGTTATGGAATGAGCAGTTCTTC
CATSDAGGLWNEQFF
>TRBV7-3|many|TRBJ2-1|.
TGTGCCAGCAGCTCCGGGACTTCCTACAATGAGCAGTTCTTC
CASSSGTSYNEQFF
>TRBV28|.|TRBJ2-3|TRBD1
TGTGCCAGCAGTGCGGACAGGAGGAGCACAGATACGCAGTATTTT
CASSADRRSTDTQYF
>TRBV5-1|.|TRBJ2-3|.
TGCGCCAGCAGCTTGGTACTCCAGAGGGGCACAGATACGCAGTATTTT
CASSLVLQRGTDTQYF
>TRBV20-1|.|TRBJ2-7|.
TGCAGTGCCCCCCGAAGCGGATTCTCCTACGAGCAGTACTTC
CSAPRSGFSYEQYF
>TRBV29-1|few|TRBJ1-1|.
TGCAGCGTTCTAGAGCTAGTTACTGAAGCTTTCTTT
CSVLELVTEAFF
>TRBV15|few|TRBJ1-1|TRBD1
TGTGCCACCAGCAGAGATCGGGCCACAGGGGTGGGTGAAGCTTTCTTT
CATSRDRATGVGEAFF
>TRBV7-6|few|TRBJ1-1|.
TGTGCCAGCAGCCCCCCGGGGGTTTGGGAAGCTTTCTTT
CASSPPGVWEAFF
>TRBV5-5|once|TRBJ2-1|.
TGTGCCAGCAGCTTTTCCTATCTAGCTGTGAACAATGAGCAGTTCTTC
CASSFSYLAVNNEQFF
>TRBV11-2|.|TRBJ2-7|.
TGTGCCAGCAGCTTTTACGACACAGGGAGGACCTACGAGCAGTACTTC
CASSFYDTGRTYEQYF
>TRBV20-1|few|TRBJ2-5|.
TGCAGTGCCAGGCCGGGGACAGAGACCCAGTACTTC
CSARPGTETQYF
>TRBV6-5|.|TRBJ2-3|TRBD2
TGTGCCAGCAGTTTAAAGAGGTTGACCGGGGGGGCAGATACGCAGTATTTT
CASSLKRLTGGADTQYF
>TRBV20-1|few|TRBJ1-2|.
TGCAGTGCCGGGGAAACCAATGACAGGTTCTATGGCTACACCTTC
CSAGETNDRFYGYTF
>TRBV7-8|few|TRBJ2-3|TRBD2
TGTGCCAGCAGCGCCGGGACTAGCGGAGATACGCAGTATTTT
CASSAGTSGDTQYF
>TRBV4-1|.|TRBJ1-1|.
TGCGCCAGCAGCCAAGAACCGGGACAGAACACTGAAGCTTTCTTT
CASSQEPGQNTEAFF
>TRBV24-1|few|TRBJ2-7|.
TGTGCCACCAGTGATTCCCGGAACTACGAGCAGTACTTC
CATSDSRNYEQYF
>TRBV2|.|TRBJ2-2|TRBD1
TGTGCCAGCAGCGCCCCGGGACAGGCCACCGGGGAGCTGTTTTTT
CASSAPGQATGELFF
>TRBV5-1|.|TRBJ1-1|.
TGCGCCAGCAGCTTGGTGGGGACACTGCCGAGGAACACTGAAGCTTTCTTT
CASSLVGTLPRNTEAFF
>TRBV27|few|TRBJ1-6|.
TGTGCCAGCAGTTTACTGAGCTCCTATAATTCACCCCTCCACTTT
CASSLLSSYNSPLHF
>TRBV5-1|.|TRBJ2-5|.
TGCGCCAGCAGCTTCCTCCGCCAGGCCTCGGTTGAGACCCAGTACTTC
CASSFLRQASVETQYF
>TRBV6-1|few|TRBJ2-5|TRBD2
TGTGCCAGCAGTGAGGAGCCTAGCGGGACGACCCAGTACTTC
CASSEEPSGTTQYF
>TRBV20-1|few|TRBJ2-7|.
TGCAGTGCCGTGTCTGCCCTAGTGGGTGGCTACGAGCAGTACTTC
CSAVSALVGGYEQYF
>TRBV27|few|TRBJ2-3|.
TGTGCCAGCAGTCCCGCCCCTCTGGAAGATACGCAGTATTTT
CASSPAPLEDTQYF
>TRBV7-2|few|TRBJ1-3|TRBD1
TGTGCCAGCAGCCAAGGGGGCGTCATCTCTGGAAACACCATATATTTT
CASSQGGVISGNTIYF
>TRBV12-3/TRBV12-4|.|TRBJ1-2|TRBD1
TGTGCCAGCAGTTTACTTGACAGGGAGAAAGGCTACACCTTC
CASSLLDREKGYTF